The rows below give T cell receptor beta chains drawn from one sample of a study of T cells in Graves' hyperthyroidism and ophthalmopathy. TCRdb re-derived calls from the multiplex PCR reads in MiXCR, one entry per CDR3 protein. The table has about 410,000 distinct CDR3 sequences, roughly 14% seen once. What was sequenced was blood. Source of these receptors: a man younger than 35 with Graves' ophthalmopathy. CDR3s include the opening cysteine and the closing phenylalanine or tryptophan. The D gene is left open where the match is weak. Only part of the rows carry a size: once, few, many, or a class if the clone is expanded.

len	d_gene	v_gene	j_gene	abundance	CDR3nt	CDR3aa
11	NA	TRBV5-5	TRBJ2-7	few	TGTGCCAGCAGCTTAACCCAGGAGCAGTACTTC	CASSLTQEQYF
15	NA	TRBV2	TRBJ1-5	many	TGTGCCAGCAGAGGGGCAGGCTGGAGCAATCAGCCCCAGCATTTT	CASRGAGWSNQPQHF
16	NA	TRBV11-3	TRBJ2-6	many	TGTGCCAGCAGCTTGGAGGTGGGGCACGGGGCCAACGTCCTGACTTTC	CASSLEVGHGANVLTF
14	TRBD1	TRBV3-1	TRBJ2-5	NA	TGTGCCAGCAGCCAAAACAGGGGCCAAGAGACCCAGTGCTTC	CASSQNRGQETQCF
16	NA	TRBV20-1	TRBJ1-5	many	TGCAGTGCTAGTAGAATGGAGGGATCTGGCAATCAGCCCCAGCATTTT	CSASRMEGSGNQPQHF
16	TRBD2	TRBV6-1	TRBJ2-5	many	TGTGCCAGCAGTGAATGGGAAGCGGGAGTTGGGGAGACCCAGTACTTC	CASSEWEAGVGETQYF
13	NA	TRBV11-2	TRBJ1-1	many	TGTGCCAGCAGCTTAAGAGAGAACACTGAAGCTTTCTTT	CASSLRENTEAFF
15	TRBD1	TRBV7-9	TRBJ1-3	many	TGTGCCAGCAGCTCTGGGACAGGGAAATGGAACACCATATATTTT	CASSSGTGKWNTIYF
18	TRBD2	TRBV5-5	TRBJ2-2	few	TGTGCCAGCAGCCAGCCCGGGACTAGCGGGGGCCACACCGGGGAGCTGTTTTTT	CASSQPGTSGGHTGELFF
15	TRBD2	TRBV6-2/TRBV6-3	TRBJ2-7	many	TGTGCCAGCAGCGACGGACTAGCGGGAGAGGTCGAGCAGTACTTC	CASSDGLAGEVEQYF
15	TRBD2	TRBV12-3/TRBV12-4	TRBJ2-3	many	TGTGCCAGCAGTTTCGGCGGGGGGGCCACAGATACGCAGTATTTT	CASSFGGGATDTQYF
14	NA	TRBV27	TRBJ1-4	many	TGTGCCAGCAGTTTTCCGGGACGGAATGAAAAACTGTTTTTT	CASSFPGRNEKLFF
17	TRBD2	TRBV2	TRBJ2-2	NA	TGTGCCAGCAGTGACCCCGGACTAGCGACGAACACCGGGGAGCTGTTTTTT	CASSDPGLATNTGELFF
16	NA	TRBV13	TRBJ1-5	few	TGTGCCAGCAGCTTAGGGGGGGGGGATAGCAATCAGCCCCAGCATTTT	CASSLGGGDSNQPQHF
14	TRBD1	TRBV12-3/TRBV12-4	TRBJ1-1	many	TGTGCCAGCAGTCCGTGGACAGGCCACACTGAAGCTTTCTTT	CASSPWTGHTEAFF
12	NA	TRBV12-3/TRBV12-4	TRBJ1-4	few	TGTGCCAGCACCCGGACGAGAGAAGAACTGTTTTTT	CASTRTREELFF
13	NA	TRBV11-2	TRBJ1-2	many	TGTGCCAGCAGCTTAGAGGGGGGCTATGGCTACACCTTC	CASSLEGGYGYTF
16	TRBD2	TRBV24-1	TRBJ2-1	many	TGTGCCACCAGTGACCATAGCGGGAGCACCTACAATGAGCAGTTCTTC	CATSDHSGSTYNEQFF
16	TRBD1	TRBV3-1	TRBJ2-4	many	TGTGCCAGCAGCCAACGCTCCGACAGGGAATTAAACATTCAGTACTTC	CASSQRSDRELNIQYF
14	NA	TRBV29-1	TRBJ2-1	many	TGCAGCGTTGTCCGGGACCGGGGTACTGGGGAGCAGTTCTTC	CSVVRDRGTGEQFF
16	TRBD2	TRBV27	TRBJ2-5	NA	TGTGCCAGCAGTCCGAAGCGGGGGGCCACCCAAGAGACCCAGTACTTC	CASSPKRGATQETQYF
18	NA	TRBV30	TRBJ1-6	NA	TGTGCCTGGAGCAAAGAGACAGATTTGAGCTCCTATAATTCACCCCTCCACTTT	CAWSKETDLSSYNSPLHF
15	NA	TRBV28	TRBJ2-1	many	TGTGCCAGCAAAACTCGAGGGCAGGGCCTTAATGAGCAGTTCTTC	CASKTRGQGLNEQFF
14	TRBD2	TRBV7-9	TRBJ2-3	few	TGTGCCAGCCCAGCGGGGGGGCGCACAGATACGCAGTATTTT	CASPAGGRTDTQYF
11	NA	TRBV30	TRBJ2-7	many	TGTGCCTGGAGTAGGACCGTCGAGCAGTACTTC	CAWSRTVEQYF
14	NA	TRBV6-1	TRBJ1-3	NA	TGTGCCAGCAGTAACGGGGTTTCTGGAAACACCATATATTTT	CASSNGVSGNTIYF
15	TRBD1	TRBV3-1	TRBJ1-6	many	TGTGCCAGCAGCCTCCCGGGACAGGGGTATTCACCCCTCCACTTT	CASSLPGQGYSPLHF
13	NA	TRBV24-1	TRBJ2-2	many	TGTGCCACCAGTATCCGAAACACCGGGGAGCTGTTTTTT	CATSIRNTGELFF
15	TRBD1	TRBV5-1	TRBJ2-7	many	TGCGCCAGCAGCTTGGACGACAGGGCGCTCTACGAGCAGTACTTC	CASSLDDRALYEQYF
15	TRBD1	TRBV10-3	TRBJ2-5	many	TGTGCCATCAGTGAGTCGGGACAGGGGATTGTGACCCAGTACTTC	CAISESGQGIVTQYF
13	NA	TRBV18	TRBJ2-7	many	TGTGCCAGCTCACCAGCAGGCCCCTACGAGCAGTACTTC	CASSPAGPYEQYF
12	NA	TRBV2	TRBJ1-2	many	TGTGCCAGCAGTGATTCTGGCTATGGCTACACCTTC	CASSDSGYGYTF
18	NA	TRBV7-9	TRBJ1-5	few	TGTGCCAGCAGCTTAGGAAACGTGGCAGGCGATAGCAATCAGCCCCAGCATTTT	CASSLGNVAGDSNQPQHF
14	NA	TRBV27	TRBJ2-5	many	TGTGCCAGCAGTCCCCAATCCCTTTTGGAGACCCAGTACTTC	CASSPQSLLETQYF
13	NA	TRBV24-1	TRBJ1-2	many	TGTGCCACCAGTGCGACATCCAACTATGGCTACACCTTC	CATSATSNYGYTF
14	TRBD1	TRBV7-9	TRBJ2-7	many	TGTGCCAGCACCCCGACAGGGGGTTCCTACGAGCAGTACTTC	CASTPTGGSYEQYF
16	NA	TRBV3-1	TRBJ1-2	many	TGTGCCAGCAGCGAAATTCCTACTACTGGGGTCTATGGCTACACCTTC	CASSEIPTTGVYGYTF
16	NA	TRBV13	TRBJ2-1	many	TGTGCCAGCAGCCCCCGGGGAGGCTCCTCCTACAATGAGCAGTTCTTC	CASSPRGGSSYNEQFF
13	NA	TRBV7-6	TRBJ1-5	many	TGTGCCAGCAGCCTAGGTGATCAGTGGCCCCAGCATTTT	CASSLGDQWPQHF
13	NA	TRBV6-2/TRBV6-3	TRBJ2-7	NA	TGTGCCAGCAGTTACTTTCCGACCTACGAGCAGTACTTC	CASSYFPTYEQYF
16	NA	TRBV29-1	TRBJ2-3	few	TGCAGCGTTGAAGCTCGCCAGGGGGGGGGCGCAGATACGCAGTATTTT	CSVEARQGGGADTQYF
13	NA	TRBV19	TRBJ1-1	NA	TGTGCCAGTAGTATGATGGGAGGATGGGAAGCTTTCTTT	CASSMMGGWEAFF